The rows below give T cell receptor beta chains drawn from one sample of a study of blood T cells in healthy people across ages. MiXCR, applied by TCRdb to the 5' RACE reads, yields one record per CDR3 protein. The sample yields roughly 1.7 million distinct CDR3 sequences, roughly a third seen once. Sequenced sample: blood. The receptor source for this set is a woman aged 25-40 years in good health. Each CDR3 is given with its conserved first and last residue. A D gene is named only where the DNA matches it firmly. Part of the rows lack a size; the others show once, few, many or a class for expanded clones.

d_call: .
v_call: TRBV7-2
clone_size: few
j_call: TRBJ1-2
cdr3_nt: TGTGCCAGCAGCTTAGTTAGTACAGCGACCTATGGCTACACCTTC
cdr3_aa: CASSLVSTATYGYTF

d_call: .
v_call: TRBV9
clone_size: .
j_call: TRBJ2-3
cdr3_nt: TGTGCCAGCAACGTAGACGTTGATACGCAGTATTTT
cdr3_aa: CASNVDVDTQYF

d_call: TRBD1
v_call: TRBV25-1
clone_size: few
j_call: TRBJ1-2
cdr3_nt: TGTGCCAGCAGTCCCGGACAGGCAGCTAATAACTATGGCTACACCTTC
cdr3_aa: CASSPGQAANNYGYTF

d_call: .
v_call: TRBV7-6
clone_size: .
j_call: TRBJ1-1
cdr3_nt: TGTGCCAGCAGCCTTACAGGGTTTGAAGCTTTCTTT
cdr3_aa: CASSLTGFEAFF

d_call: TRBD1
v_call: TRBV9
clone_size: .
j_call: TRBJ2-6
cdr3_nt: TGTGCCAGCAGCGTAGAGGGTACGACAGGGCTCTCTGGGGCCAACGTCCTGACTTTC
cdr3_aa: CASSVEGTTGLSGANVLTF

d_call: .
v_call: TRBV12-3/TRBV12-4
clone_size: few
j_call: TRBJ2-7
cdr3_nt: TGTGCCAGCAGCCCCGGGGCTTCTCCAGATTCCTACGAGCAGTACTTC
cdr3_aa: CASSPGASPDSYEQYF

d_call: TRBD1
v_call: TRBV5-5
clone_size: .
j_call: TRBJ1-2
cdr3_nt: TGTGCCAGCAGCAATCTCCCGGGACAGAGCTATGGCTACACCTTC
cdr3_aa: CASSNLPGQSYGYTF

d_call: TRBD2
v_call: TRBV4-2
clone_size: few
j_call: TRBJ2-1
cdr3_nt: TGTGCCAGCAGCCAAGGGGGACTAGCGGCCCGCTACAATGAGCAGTTCTTC
cdr3_aa: CASSQGGLAARYNEQFF

d_call: TRBD1
v_call: TRBV5-1
clone_size: few
j_call: TRBJ1-2
cdr3_nt: TGCGCCAGCAGCTTGGACAGGGGCGTGTCTGGCTACACCTTC
cdr3_aa: CASSLDRGVSGYTF

d_call: .
v_call: TRBV7-6
clone_size: .
j_call: TRBJ2-3
cdr3_nt: TGTGCCAGCAGCTTAGCGGGCCAGGGACGCACAGATACGCAGTATTTT
cdr3_aa: CASSLAGQGRTDTQYF

d_call: TRBD2
v_call: TRBV20-1
clone_size: .
j_call: TRBJ2-2
cdr3_nt: TGCAGTGCCGAGGGGCGGGAGAGGGGGGAGCTGTTTTTT
cdr3_aa: CSAEGRERGELFF

d_call: .
v_call: TRBV2
clone_size: .
j_call: TRBJ1-5
cdr3_nt: TGTGCCAGCAGTTCCGGGATACCGGGCAATCAGCCCCGGCATTTT
cdr3_aa: CASSSGIPGNQPRHF

d_call: .
v_call: TRBV20-1
clone_size: .
j_call: TRBJ2-3
cdr3_nt: TGCAGTGCTGGTGAACGAGGGAGCCGGACAGATACGCAGTATTTT
cdr3_aa: CSAGERGSRTDTQYF

d_call: .
v_call: TRBV4-1
clone_size: .
j_call: TRBJ2-1
cdr3_nt: TGCGCCAGCAGCCAAGATTTTGGGTATGTGGGCAATGAGCAGTTCTTC
cdr3_aa: CASSQDFGYVGNEQFF

d_call: .
v_call: TRBV9
clone_size: .
j_call: TRBJ1-1
cdr3_nt: TGTGCCAGCAGCGAGGGCCCGCGGTGGACTGAAGCTTTCTTT
cdr3_aa: CASSEGPRWTEAFF

d_call: .
v_call: TRBV12-3/TRBV12-4
clone_size: few
j_call: TRBJ1-1
cdr3_nt: TGTGCCAGCAGCCAGAACCACGACAGTAGGATCGCTGAAGCTTTCTTT
cdr3_aa: CASSQNHDSRIAEAFF

d_call: .
v_call: TRBV12-5
clone_size: .
j_call: TRBJ2-2
cdr3_nt: TGTGCTAGCAGGGCAGGGCACACCGGGGAGCTGTTTTTT
cdr3_aa: CASRAGHTGELFF

d_call: TRBD2
v_call: TRBV4-1
clone_size: few
j_call: TRBJ2-7
cdr3_nt: TGCGCCAGCAGCCATTTTGGGGAGGGGAGCTCCTACGAGCAGTACTTC
cdr3_aa: CASSHFGEGSSYEQYF

d_call: .
v_call: TRBV6-1
clone_size: .
j_call: TRBJ2-7
cdr3_nt: TGTGCCAGCAGTGAGTCTCAGGCGCCAGGAGAGCAGTACTTC
cdr3_aa: CASSESQAPGEQYF

d_call: TRBD1
v_call: TRBV3-1
clone_size: once
j_call: TRBJ2-7
cdr3_nt: TGTGCCAGCGGATGGGGGACAGCCTCGGAGCAGTACTTC
cdr3_aa: CASGWGTASEQYF

d_call: TRBD2
v_call: TRBV5-1
clone_size: .
j_call: TRBJ2-7
cdr3_nt: TGCGCCAGCAGCGACGGGACTAGCGGGAGGGCGATGGAGTACTTC
cdr3_aa: CASSDGTSGRAMEYF

d_call: .
v_call: TRBV10-3
clone_size: few
j_call: TRBJ2-3
cdr3_nt: TGTGCCATCAGTGAGGGGCCACACACAGATACGCAGTATTTT
cdr3_aa: CAISEGPHTDTQYF

d_call: TRBD1
v_call: TRBV12-3/TRBV12-4
clone_size: few
j_call: TRBJ2-1
cdr3_nt: TGTGCCAGCAGTTTTGACAGGGGGCGCAGTGAGCAGTTCTTC
cdr3_aa: CASSFDRGRSEQFF

d_call: TRBD2
v_call: TRBV13
clone_size: few
j_call: TRBJ2-3
cdr3_nt: TGTGCCAGCAGCTCCCAACTAGCGGGGAGTTCAGATACGCAGTATTTT
cdr3_aa: CASSSQLAGSSDTQYF

d_call: TRBD2
v_call: TRBV7-9
clone_size: few
j_call: TRBJ2-5
cdr3_nt: TGTGCCAGCAGCTTAGGGAAAGCGGGGGCCGCCCAAGAGACCCAGTACTTC
cdr3_aa: CASSLGKAGAAQETQYF

d_call: .
v_call: TRBV20-1
clone_size: few
j_call: TRBJ2-7
cdr3_nt: TGCAGTCCCTGGGCCAGGGACTCCTCCTACGAGCAGTACTTC
cdr3_aa: CSPWARDSSYEQYF

d_call: TRBD1
v_call: TRBV2
clone_size: once
j_call: TRBJ1-2
cdr3_nt: TGTGCCAGCAGCGCAGGGGGGGGCTACACCTTC
cdr3_aa: CASSAGGGYTF

d_call: TRBD1
v_call: TRBV5-1
clone_size: few
j_call: TRBJ2-7
cdr3_nt: TGCGCCAGCAGCGTACACGACAGGGCGGCCTACGAGCAGTACTTC
cdr3_aa: CASSVHDRAAYEQYF

d_call: .
v_call: TRBV20-1
clone_size: once
j_call: TRBJ1-5
cdr3_nt: TGCAGCGGACAGCCAGGGGTCTATAGCAATCAGCCCCAGCATTTT
cdr3_aa: CSGQPGVYSNQPQHF

d_call: .
v_call: TRBV27
clone_size: few
j_call: TRBJ2-3
cdr3_nt: TGTGCCAGCAGTCCGGCGGCCGGGGAAAGGACAGATACGCAGTATTTT
cdr3_aa: CASSPAAGERTDTQYF

d_call: TRBD1
v_call: TRBV7-9
clone_size: once
j_call: TRBJ2-3
cdr3_nt: TGTGCCAGCAGCCGGGACAGGGCCGACACAGATACGCAGTATTTT
cdr3_aa: CASSRDRADTDTQYF

d_call: TRBD2
v_call: TRBV20-1
clone_size: .
j_call: TRBJ2-3
cdr3_nt: TGCAGTTCGGAATTAGCGGGACGGACAGATACGCAGTATTTT
cdr3_aa: CSSELAGRTDTQYF

d_call: TRBD1
v_call: TRBV10-3
clone_size: .
j_call: TRBJ2-7
cdr3_nt: TGTGCCATTAGGGAGACAGGGACCGAGCAGTACTTC
cdr3_aa: CAIRETGTEQYF

d_call: .
v_call: TRBV28
clone_size: .
j_call: TRBJ2-4
cdr3_nt: TGTGCCAGCAGTTTCAGTGGATTCCTAGCCAAAAACATTCAGTACTTC
cdr3_aa: CASSFSGFLAKNIQYF

d_call: TRBD1
v_call: TRBV4-1
clone_size: few
j_call: TRBJ1-2
cdr3_nt: TGCGCCAGCAGCCAAGAAGACAGGGGGCACTATGGCTACACCTTC
cdr3_aa: CASSQEDRGHYGYTF

d_call: .
v_call: TRBV7-9
clone_size: few
j_call: TRBJ1-2
cdr3_nt: TGTGCCAGCAGCTCGGGACGGACAGACTATGGCTACACCTTC
cdr3_aa: CASSSGRTDYGYTF

d_call: TRBD2
v_call: TRBV6-2/TRBV6-3
clone_size: .
j_call: TRBJ2-7
cdr3_nt: TGTGCCAGCAGTCCGGGGACTAGCGGGCGCTACTACGAGCAGTACTTC
cdr3_aa: CASSPGTSGRYYEQYF

d_call: TRBD2
v_call: TRBV27
clone_size: .
j_call: TRBJ2-4
cdr3_nt: TGTGCCAGTAGTTCCGGGACTAGCGGGAGGTTGGAGCAGTACTTC
cdr3_aa: CASSSGTSGRLEQYF

d_call: .
v_call: TRBV20-1
clone_size: .
j_call: TRBJ2-1
cdr3_nt: TGCAGTGCAAAAACGGGGTGGGGCACTAGCTCCTACAATGAGCAGTTCTTC
cdr3_aa: CSAKTGWGTSSYNEQFF

d_call: .
v_call: TRBV18
clone_size: .
j_call: TRBJ2-7
cdr3_nt: TGTGCCAGCTCACCGGCAGGGGTTTACGAGCAGTACTTC
cdr3_aa: CASSPAGVYEQYF

d_call: .
v_call: TRBV6-1
clone_size: many
j_call: TRBJ2-3
cdr3_nt: TGTGCCAGCAGTGAACGAGGGGGGGCAGATACGCAGTATTTT
cdr3_aa: CASSERGGADTQYF

d_call: TRBD1
v_call: TRBV12-3/TRBV12-4
clone_size: few
j_call: TRBJ2-1
cdr3_nt: TGTGCCAGCGGTCGGGACAGGGGGAATGAGCAGTTCTTC
cdr3_aa: CASGRDRGNEQFF

d_call: .
v_call: TRBV25-1
clone_size: .
j_call: TRBJ1-1
cdr3_nt: TGTGCCAGCAGTGAATCTTGGGGAGTCGGCACTGAAGCTTTCTTT
cdr3_aa: CASSESWGVGTEAFF

d_call: TRBD2
v_call: TRBV4-1
clone_size: .
j_call: TRBJ2-1
cdr3_nt: TGCGCCAGCAGCCTCTTAGGACTAGCGTTAATAGATGAGCAGTTCTTC
cdr3_aa: CASSLLGLALIDEQFF

d_call: .
v_call: TRBV28
clone_size: .
j_call: TRBJ2-6
cdr3_nt: TGTGCCTGCAGCATAGAAATGTTTGCTGGGGCCAACGTCCTGACTTTC
cdr3_aa: CACSIEMFAGANVLTF

d_call: .
v_call: TRBV5-1
clone_size: .
j_call: TRBJ1-5
cdr3_nt: TGCGCCAGCAGCTTGGAGCCGGGCATGAGCAATCAGCCCCAGCATTTT
cdr3_aa: CASSLEPGMSNQPQHF

d_call: .
v_call: TRBV20-1
clone_size: .
j_call: TRBJ2-1
cdr3_nt: TGCAGTGCTCGAAACACCCTAGTATACAATGAGCAGTTCTTC
cdr3_aa: CSARNTLVYNEQFF

d_call: .
v_call: TRBV27
clone_size: .
j_call: TRBJ2-4
cdr3_nt: TGTGCCAGCAGTCCCTCTGCCAAAAACATTCAGTACTTC
cdr3_aa: CASSPSAKNIQYF

d_call: .
v_call: TRBV29-1
clone_size: many
j_call: TRBJ2-7
cdr3_nt: TGCAGCGCGACGCGTGGGACAGCGGGAGACGAGCAGTACTTC
cdr3_aa: CSATRGTAGDEQYF

d_call: .
v_call: TRBV20-1
clone_size: .
j_call: TRBJ2-1
cdr3_nt: TGCAGTGCTAGTAGCCTAAGAGGGAGGGACATAGCGTCCTACAATGAGCAGTTCTTC
cdr3_aa: CSASSLRGRDIASYNEQFF

d_call: .
v_call: TRBV27
clone_size: .
j_call: TRBJ1-5
cdr3_nt: TGTGCCAGCAGTACTCATCGGTCAAGACAGCCCCAGCATTTT
cdr3_aa: CASSTHRSRQPQHF

d_call: .
v_call: TRBV19
clone_size: .
j_call: TRBJ1-1
cdr3_nt: TGTGCCAGTGCGGGACGGTTGAACACTGAAGCTTTCTTT
cdr3_aa: CASAGRLNTEAFF

d_call: .
v_call: TRBV12-3/TRBV12-4
clone_size: few
j_call: TRBJ2-3
cdr3_nt: TGTGCCAGCAGTGCCTTACTTAGCACAGATACGCAGTATTTT
cdr3_aa: CASSALLSTDTQYF